The next 21 T cell receptor beta chains were all read from a single sample in a study of shared clonotypes between healthy human individuals. The data were produced by immunoSEQ multiplex PCR, yet TCRdb's version contains in-frame clones alone and is incomplete. The sample consists of roughly 2.4 million clones, almost 96% of them appearing once. Input material: naive CD4+ T cells sorted from blood. Subset meaning: CD45RA+ positively selected. The receptors derive from a young man in good health.

The chain has TRBV2 and TRBJ2-7; 8 positions match TRBD1. Germline assignment: CDR1 SNHLY and CDR2 FYNNEI. There are 15 residues in the CDR3. V lost 1 base to trimming and J lost 7 bases; unmatched junction nucleotides: 9. The CDR3 region is CASSEEGRGRLEQYF. The CDR3 coding sequence is TGTGCCAGCAGTGAAGAGGGCAGGGGGCGTTTGGAGCAGTACTTC.

The chain is built from TRBV10-3 and TRBJ1-1, with D possibly matching TRBD1 (5 bases). V was clipped by 0 bases and J by 4 bases, with 12 bases between them. The germline gives CDR1 ENHRY, CDR2 SYGVKD. The CDR3 is 15 amino acids. This chain's CDR3 is CAISESAGTGTEAFF. The CDR3 DNA sequence: TGTGCCATCAGTGAGTCGGCAGGGACGGGCACTGAAGCTTTCTTT.

This clone appeared once. The chain is built from TRBV10-2 and TRBJ1-2; TRBD1 matches at 9 bases. The germline V gene has CDR1 WSHSY and CDR2 SAAADI. The junction had 4 bases not matched to a gene; V was cut back by 8 bases and J by 3 bases. This CDR3 spans 13 amino acids. The CDR3 bases are TGCGCCAGCCGGACAGGGGAAGACTATGGCTACACCTTC. Protein sequence: CASRTGEDYGYTF.

V is TRBV18 and J is TRBJ2-7; 8 bases are shared with TRBD2. The J segment lost 2 bases and the V segment lost 2 bases, leaving 5 bases of the junction unmatched. Germline V lookup: CDR1 KGHSH, CDR2 LQKENI. The CDR3 sequence is 15 residues long. Here the CDR3 reads CASSPGAGGPYEQYF. The CDR3 coding sequence is TGTGCCAGCTCACCAGGGGCGGGGGGCCCCTACGAGCAGTACTTC.

The gene calls are TRBV5-1 and TRBJ1-2; 8 bases fit TRBD1. The CDR3 contains 13 residues. Germline CDR1 SGHRS, CDR2 YFSETQ. Germline trimming cut 4 bases from V and 10 bases from J; bases unmatched to any gene: 9. DNA for the CDR3: TGCGCCAGCAGCCGAACGGGACAGGATCCCTACACCTTC. Amino acid sequence: CASSRTGQDPYTF.

The genes are TRBV18 and TRBJ2-7, with unresolved D. CDR1 is KGHSH, CDR2 LQKENI, per germline. The CDR3 covers 11 residues. Trimming took off 2 bases at V and 7 bases at J, with 6 bases between the two ends. CDR3 DNA sequence: TGTGCCAGCTCACCAAATTTAGAGCAGTACTTC. Translating gives CASSPNLEQYF.

CDR3 amino acids: CASRTGVTAGGRTTDTQYF. CDR3 nucleotide sequence: TGTGCCAGTCGGACAGGGGTGACAGCGGGGGGGCGCACCACAGATACGCAGTATTTT. The chain uses TRBV2 and TRBJ2-3; a possible D gene is TRBD2 (10 bases). Trimming took off 9 bases at V and 2 bases at J, with 30 bases between the two ends. In germline, CDR1 is SNHLY, CDR2 FYNNEI. The CDR3 runs to 19 residues.

V and J are TRBV6-5 and TRBJ2-7, with D uncertain. The CDR3 is made up of 15 amino acids. V was pared by 6 bases and J by 1 base, with 16 bases between. In germline, CDR1 is MNHEY, CDR2 SVGAGI. CDR3 DNA: TGTGCCAGCAGGGGTTCCCATACACCTTCCTACGAGCAGTACTTC. Protein sequence: CASRGSHTPSYEQYF.

The table lists this clone with a few counts. The chain has TRBV6-5 and TRBJ2-2; no reliable D call. This CDR3 is built from 14 residues. V lost 3 bases to trimming and J lost 4 bases, with 9 bases between them. Germline V gene sequence: CDR1 MNHEY, CDR2 SVGAGI. The CDR3 DNA reads as TGTGCCAGCAGTTATGACTTTGCCACCGGGGAGCTGTTTTTT. Residues: CASSYDFATGELFF.

As for this clone: Other DNA sequences in this sample translate to the same CDR3. V is TRBV7-2 and J is TRBJ2-5, with no clear D. Germline loops: CDR1 SGHTA, CDR2 FQGNSA. Trimming left V 1 base short and J 5 bases short, with 8 bases between. This CDR3 contains 13 residues. The CDR3 loop is CASSLVGPETQYF. CDR3 nucleotide sequence: TGTGCCAGCAGCTTAGTCGGCCCCGAGACCCAGTACTTC.

The chain carries TRBV6-5 and TRBJ2-5, with D tentatively TRBD1 or TRBD2 (5 bases each). Germline V gives CDR1 MNHEY, CDR2 SVGAGI. V was shortened by 2 bases and J by 4 bases, with 17 bases between the two germline ends. The CDR3 runs to 16 residues. The CDR3 is CASSYSEGVGGETQYF. Here the CDR3 DNA reads TGTGCCAGCAGTTACAGCGAAGGGGTTGGAGGAGAGACCCAGTACTTC.

V usage is TRBV2 and J usage is TRBJ2-7; 10 bases are shared with TRBD2. The V gene end was trimmed by 0 bases and the J gene end by 2 bases; junction bases not matched to a gene: 4. CDR3 length: 16 amino acids. CDR1 and CDR2 from the germline V gene are SNHLY and FYNNEI. CDR3 sequence reads: CASSEAASGRAYEQYF. The CDR3 DNA sequence: TGTGCCAGCAGTGAAGCCGCAAGCGGGAGGGCCTACGAGCAGTACTTC. Variable domain in full (rest from reference TRBV2 and TRBJ2-7): EPEVTQTPSHQVTQMGQEVILRCVPISNHLYFYWYRQILGQKVEFLVSFYNNEISEKSEIFDDQFSVERPDGSNFTLKIRSTKLEDSAMYFCASSEAASGRAYEQYFGPGTRLTVT.

This sequence joins TRBV7-9 and TRBJ2-1; a possible D gene is TRBD2 (6 bases). The V end was cut by 1 base, the J end by 6 bases, with 13 bases between. The CDR3 sequence is 15 residues long. In germline, CDR1 is SEHNR, CDR2 FQNEAQ (reference sequence). The CDR3: CASSLGSGGSNEQFF. CDR3 sequence (DNA): TGTGCCAGCAGCTTAGGTAGCGGCGGTAGCAATGAGCAGTTCTTC.

The J gene is TRBJ1-1, the V gene TRBV10-1; no clear D gene. The CDR3 covers 13 residues. The germline V and J ends were trimmed by 3 bases and 1 base, with 6 bases remaining between them. Germline CDR1 is WNHNN and CDR2 is SYGVQD (reference sequence). Here the CDR3 reads CASSDDPNTEAFF. The CDR3 DNA reads as TGCGCCAGCAGTGACGATCCGAACACTGAAGCTTTCTTT.

The CDR3 protein is CASSLGERGRLGYTF. In nucleotides, the CDR3 is TGTGCCAGCAGCTTAGGGGAAAGGGGACGTCTAGGCTACACCTTC. This rearrangement joins TRBV7-9 to TRBJ1-2, with D maybe TRBD1 (5 bases). The germline V gene encodes CDR1 SEHNR and CDR2 FQNEAQ (reference sequence). This CDR3 region has 15 residues. Trimming took 1 base from V and 8 from J, leaving 17 bases between them.

This chain links TRBV18 with TRBJ2-7; D may be TRBD1 or TRBD2 (5 bases each). Germline CDR1 KGHSH, CDR2 LQKENI. This CDR3 has 13 amino acids. Trimming cost V 4 bases and J 6 bases, with 13 bases left between them. The CDR3 coding sequence is TGTGCCAGCTCACGAGGGACGGACGTCGAGCAGTACTTC. Encoded protein: CASSRGTDVEQYF.

CDR3 nucleotides: TGTGCCAGCAGTCGAACCGACAGGGCTCTCTCTGGAAACACCATATATTTT. It translates to CASSRTDRALSGNTIYF. The V and J genes are TRBV5-4 and TRBJ1-3; 7 bases are shared with TRBD1. Germline values: CDR1 SGHNT, CDR2 YYREEE (reference sequence). The trim removed 5 bases at V and 0 bases at J, leaving 11 bases unmatched. The CDR3 contains 17 residues.

The chain employs TRBV7-9 and TRBJ1-4; D not resolved. Germline V lookup: CDR1 SEHNR, CDR2 FQNEAQ (reference sequence). Deletions cut 1 base from V and 0 bases from J, with 9 bases between. The CDR3 extends over 16 amino acids. The CDR3 coding sequence is TGTGCCAGCAGCTTAGGAGGGCTAACAACTAATGAAAAACTGTTTTTT. This translates into CASSLGGLTTNEKLFF. The full variable domain, rest sourced from reference TRBV7-9 and TRBJ1-4, is DTGVSQNPRHKITKRGQNVTFRCDPISEHNRLYWYRQTLGQGPEFLTYFQNEAQLEKSRLLSDRFSAERPKGSFSTLEIQRTEQGDSAMYLCASSLGGLTTNEKLFFGSGTQLSVL.

This rearrangement joins TRBV5-1 to TRBJ1-2, with TRBD1 as a possible D gene (6 bases). Germline CDR1 and CDR2: SGHRS and YFSETQ. The CDR3 contains 14 residues. The V and J ends lost 4 bases and 4 bases respectively, with 14 bases between them. The CDR3 here is CASSAPGTIYGYTF. In nucleotides, the CDR3 is TGCGCCAGCAGCGCCCCCGGGACAATCTATGGCTACACCTTC.

The rearrangement links TRBV7-9 to TRBJ2-3, with 7 bases lining up with TRBD2. V shed 3 bases, J shed 9 bases, and the junction held 9 bases outside the gene matches. The CDR3 length is 14 residues. The V gene's germline CDR1 is SEHNR and CDR2 FQNEAQ (reference sequence). This chain's CDR3 is CASSFIQREGTQYF. As DNA, the CDR3 is TGTGCCAGCAGCTTTATTCAGCGGGAAGGCACGCAGTATTTT.

The rearrangement joins TRBV11-1 to TRBJ2-7; no clear D gene. The ends were cut back, 3 bases at V and 5 bases at J, with 14 bases in the middle. CDR1 and CDR2 from the germline V gene are SGHAT and FQDESV (reference sequence). The length of the CDR3 is 14 residues. The CDR3 DNA follows: TGTGCCAGCAGCTTGACCATCGAGATCCACGAGCAGTACTTC. Translated, it gives CASSLTIEIHEQYF.